These 8 T cell receptor beta chains share one sample of origin, sequenced in a study of T cell responses to AZD1222 COVID-19 vaccine. The method was immunoSEQ multiplex PCR; TCRdb's version includes in-frame clones alone and lacks a portion of them. The sample lists fewer than 130,000 clones, 80% to 95% occurring once. Source: peripheral blood, taken on day 0 of AZD1222 vaccination. The receptors come from an adult in good health.

The chain employs TRBV12-3 or TRBV12-4 and TRBJ1-1; maybe TRBD1 (5 bases). This CDR3 is built from 13 residues. The V end was cut by 4 bases, the J end by 4 bases, with 10 bases between. The CDR3 loop reads CASSWGESTEAFF. The CDR3 region has the DNA TGTGCCAGCAGTTGGGGCGAAAGCACTGAAGCTTTCTTT.

The chain joins TRBV30 to TRBJ1-1; no firm D call. The CDR3 has 12 residues. Germline loops: CDR1 GTSNPN, CDR2 SVGIG (reference sequence). The ends were cut back, 4 bases at V and 2 bases at J, with 8 bases in the middle. The CDR3 here is CAWTPGNTEAFF. CDR3 coding DNA: TGTGCCTGGACCCCGGGCAACACTGAAGCTTTCTTT.

The chain joins TRBV27 to TRBJ1-6; 7 bases are shared with TRBD1. V was clipped by 2 bases and J by 0 bases; unmatched bases: 10. The germline gives CDR1 MNHEY, CDR2 SMNVEV (reference sequence). The CDR3 has 19 residues. The CDR3 nucleotides are TGTGCCAGCAGTTTACGGGGGGGACAGCGGAGCTCCTATAATTCACCCCTCCACTTT. Its translation: CASSLRGGQRSSYNSPLHF.

The CDR3 sequence is CASSQERVGGYTF. The CDR3 DNA reads as TGTGCCAGCAGCCAAGAAAGAGTAGGTGGCTACACCTTC. The chain joins TRBV4-2 to TRBJ1-2, with no clear D. The germline V gene encodes CDR1 LGHNA and CDR2 YNFKEQ. The V gene lost 0 bases and the J gene lost 7 bases, with 9 bases spanning the gap. This CDR3 comprises 13 residues.

V gene TRBV11-2 combines with J gene TRBJ2-3; TRBD2 agrees at 7 bases. Germline V CDR1 and CDR2: SGHAT, FQNNGV. The CDR3 consists of 17 residues. J lost 0 bases, V lost 5 bases, and 11 bases had no gene match. The CDR3 loop reads CASSIRDYFTSTDTQYF. For the CDR3, the DNA is TGTGCCAGCAGCATCCGGGACTACTTCACTAGCACAGATACGCAGTATTTT.

The chain employs TRBV30 and TRBJ2-1, with D perhaps TRBD1 (6 bases). The CDR3 extends over 12 amino acids. Germline V gives CDR1 GTSNPN, CDR2 SVGIG (reference sequence). With 7 bases removed from V and 2 bases from J, the gap between germline ends came to 9 bases. The CDR3 coding sequence is TGTGCCTTGGACAGAACCTACAATGAGCAGTTCTTC. Residues: CALDRTYNEQFF.

Here the CDR3 reads CASNGQQNTEAFF. The CDR3 DNA is TGCGCCAGTAATGGACAGCAGAACACTGAAGCTTTCTTT. The chain combines TRBV10-2 with TRBJ1-1; D may be TRBD1 (6 bases). The V gene lost 9 bases and the J gene lost 1 base, with 12 bases spanning the gap. The germline V gene encodes CDR1 WSHSY and CDR2 SAAADI. The CDR3 sequence is 13 residues long.

This chain connects TRBV3-1 (or the pseudogene TRBV3-2) to TRBJ1-6, with a tentative D call TRBD1 (6 bases). CDR1 and CDR2 from the germline V gene are LGHDT and YNNKEL (reference sequence). This CDR3 spans 13 amino acids. Deletions cut 2 bases from V and 9 bases from J, with 8 bases between. The CDR3: CASSQQGGSPLHF. The CDR3 nucleotides are TGTGCCAGCAGCCAACAAGGGGGTTCACCCCTCCACTTT.